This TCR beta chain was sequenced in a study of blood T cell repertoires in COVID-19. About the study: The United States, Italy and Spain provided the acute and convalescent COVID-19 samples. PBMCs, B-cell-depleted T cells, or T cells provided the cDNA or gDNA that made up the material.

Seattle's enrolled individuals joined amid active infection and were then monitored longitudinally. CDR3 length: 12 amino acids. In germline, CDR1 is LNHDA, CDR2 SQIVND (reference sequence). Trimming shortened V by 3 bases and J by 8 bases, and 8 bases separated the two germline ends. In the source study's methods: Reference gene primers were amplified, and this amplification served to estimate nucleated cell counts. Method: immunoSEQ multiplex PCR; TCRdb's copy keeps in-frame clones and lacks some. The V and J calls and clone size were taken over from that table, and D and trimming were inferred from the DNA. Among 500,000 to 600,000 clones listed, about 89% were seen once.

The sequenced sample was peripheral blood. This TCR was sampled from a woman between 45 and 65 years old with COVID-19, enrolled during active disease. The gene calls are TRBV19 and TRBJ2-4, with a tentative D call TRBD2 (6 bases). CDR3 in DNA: TGTGCCAGTAGTATCGGCGGGGACATTCAGTACTTC. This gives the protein CASSIGGDIQYF. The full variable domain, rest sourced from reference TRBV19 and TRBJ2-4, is DGGITQSPKYLFRKEGQNVTLSCEQNLNHDAMYWYRQDPGQGLRLIYYSQIVNDFQKGDIAEGYSVSREKKESFPLTVTSAQKNPTAFYLCASSIGGDIQYFGAGTRLSVL.